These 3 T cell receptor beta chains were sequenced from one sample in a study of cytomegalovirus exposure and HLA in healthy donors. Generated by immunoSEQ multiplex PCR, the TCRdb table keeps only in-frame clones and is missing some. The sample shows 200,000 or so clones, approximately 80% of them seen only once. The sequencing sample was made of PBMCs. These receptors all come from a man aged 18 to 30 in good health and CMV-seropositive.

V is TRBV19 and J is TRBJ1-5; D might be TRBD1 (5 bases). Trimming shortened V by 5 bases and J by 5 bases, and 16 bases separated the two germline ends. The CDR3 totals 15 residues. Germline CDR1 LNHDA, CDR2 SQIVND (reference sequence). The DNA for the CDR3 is TGTGCCAGTAGTTTGGCAGGGCGAAACGATCAGCCCCAGCATTTT. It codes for CASSLAGRNDQPQHF.

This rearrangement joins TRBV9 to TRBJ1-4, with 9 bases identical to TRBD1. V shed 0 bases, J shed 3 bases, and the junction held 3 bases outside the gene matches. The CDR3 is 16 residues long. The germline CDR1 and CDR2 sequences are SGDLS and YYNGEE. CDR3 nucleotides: TGTGCCAGCAGCGTAGACAGGGGGCCTGCTAATGAAAAACTGTTTTTT. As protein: CASSVDRGPANEKLFF.

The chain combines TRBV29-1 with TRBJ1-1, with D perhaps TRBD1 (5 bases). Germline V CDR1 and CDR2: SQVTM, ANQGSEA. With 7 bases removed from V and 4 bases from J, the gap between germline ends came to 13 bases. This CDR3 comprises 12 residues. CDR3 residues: CSALMGGTEAFF. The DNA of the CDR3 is TGCAGCGCCCTGATGGGGGGCACTGAAGCTTTCTTT.